In this sample, the clone carrying this T cell receptor beta chain turned up many times. Its specificity is not known. Amplified regions were TCR beta CDR3 sequences from RNA transcripts. First-round RT-PCR with HTBI primers amplified the TCR CDR3 region. Via MiXCR, TCRdb re-called the multiplex PCR reads, giving one row per CDR3 protein. The sample includes some 510,000 distinct CDR3 sequences, around 20% of them seen just once. The CDR3 loop spans 13 amino acids. After removal of 4 bases from V and 4 bases from J, the junction contained 1 base not matched to a gene. CDR1 and CDR2 from the germline V gene are ENHRY and SYGVKD. These data belong to a study of T cells in Graves' hyperthyroidism and ophthalmopathy. The authors obtained PBMCs from more than 9.5 ml of fresh peripheral blood. General study findings and limits: Onset of ophthalmopathy came a median roughly 6.5 months after the model predicted it.

The sequence was obtained from a man aged 18 to 29 with Graves' hyperthyroidism. Sequenced sample: blood. The V and J genes are TRBV10-3 and TRBJ2-5; 9 bases agree with TRBD1. DNA for the CDR3: TGTGCCATCAGTGCGACAGGGGGAGAGACCCAGTACTTC. Encoded protein: CAISATGGETQYF.